This section outlines one T cell receptor beta chain sequence together with its context. Libraries were prepared by immunoSEQ multiplex PCR; TCRdb keeps only in-frame clonotypes and omits some of them. The sample includes 100,000 or so clones, around 74% of them seen just once. This sample is part of a study of blood T cell repertoires in COVID-19. Study details: The United States, Italy and Spain supplied acute and convalescent COVID-19 samples. Nucleic acid was either cDNA or gDNA, and it came from T cells, B-cell-depleted T cells, or PBMCs.

Source material: peripheral blood. The sequence derives from a woman in her 70s with acute or convalescent COVID-19.

The CDR3 sequence: CASSQEGGTGELFF. Here the CDR3 DNA reads TGCGCCAGCAGCCAAGAGGGGGGCACCGGGGAGCTGTTTTTT. The V and J genes are TRBV4-3 and TRBJ2-2, with D possibly being TRBD2 (6 bases). The germline gives CDR1 LGHNA, CDR2 YSLEER. The CDR3 is 14 residues long. V was shortened by 0 bases and J by 4 bases, with 6 bases between the two germline ends.